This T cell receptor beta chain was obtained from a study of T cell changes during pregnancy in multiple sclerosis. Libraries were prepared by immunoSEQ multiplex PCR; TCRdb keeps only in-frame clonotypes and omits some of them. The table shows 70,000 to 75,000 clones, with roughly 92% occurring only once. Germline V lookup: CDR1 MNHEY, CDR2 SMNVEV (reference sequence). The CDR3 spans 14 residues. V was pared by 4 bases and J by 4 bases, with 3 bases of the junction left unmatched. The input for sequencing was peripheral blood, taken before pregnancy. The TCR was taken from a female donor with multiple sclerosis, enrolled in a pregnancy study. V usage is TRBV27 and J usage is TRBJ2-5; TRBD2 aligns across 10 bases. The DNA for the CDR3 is TGTGCCAGCAGTTATCGGACTAGCGGAGAGACCCAGTACTTC. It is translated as CASSYRTSGETQYF.